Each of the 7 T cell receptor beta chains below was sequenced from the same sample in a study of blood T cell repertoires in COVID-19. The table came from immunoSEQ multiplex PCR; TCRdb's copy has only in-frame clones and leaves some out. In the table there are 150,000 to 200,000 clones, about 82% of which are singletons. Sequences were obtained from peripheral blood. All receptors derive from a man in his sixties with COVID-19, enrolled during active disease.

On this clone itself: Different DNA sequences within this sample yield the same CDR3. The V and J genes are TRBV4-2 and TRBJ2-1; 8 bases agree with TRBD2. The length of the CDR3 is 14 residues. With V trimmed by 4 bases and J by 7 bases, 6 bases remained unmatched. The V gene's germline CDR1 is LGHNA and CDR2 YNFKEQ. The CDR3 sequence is CASSPSGRRNEQFF. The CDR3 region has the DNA TGTGCCAGCAGCCCGAGCGGGAGAAGGAATGAGCAGTTCTTC.

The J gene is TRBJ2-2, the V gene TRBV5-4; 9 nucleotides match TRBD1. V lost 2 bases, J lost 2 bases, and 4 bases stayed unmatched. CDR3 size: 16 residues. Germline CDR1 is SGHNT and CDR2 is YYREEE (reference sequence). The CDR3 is CASSFPTGGNTGELFF. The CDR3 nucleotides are TGTGCCAGCAGCTTCCCGACAGGGGGAAACACCGGGGAGCTGTTTTTT.

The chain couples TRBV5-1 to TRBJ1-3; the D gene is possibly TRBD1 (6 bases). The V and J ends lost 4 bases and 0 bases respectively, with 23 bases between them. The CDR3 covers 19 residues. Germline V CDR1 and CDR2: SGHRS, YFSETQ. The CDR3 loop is CASSPSGTFSSFSGNTIYF. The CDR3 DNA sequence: TGCGCCAGCAGCCCTAGCGGGACATTTAGCTCTTTCTCTGGAAACACCATATATTTT.

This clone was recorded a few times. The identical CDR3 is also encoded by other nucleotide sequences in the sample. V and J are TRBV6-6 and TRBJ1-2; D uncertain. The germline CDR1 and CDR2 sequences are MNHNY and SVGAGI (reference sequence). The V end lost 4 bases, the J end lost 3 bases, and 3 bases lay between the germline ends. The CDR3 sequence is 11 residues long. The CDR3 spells CASSSDYGYTF. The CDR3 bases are TGTGCCAGCAGTTCAGACTATGGCTACACCTTC.

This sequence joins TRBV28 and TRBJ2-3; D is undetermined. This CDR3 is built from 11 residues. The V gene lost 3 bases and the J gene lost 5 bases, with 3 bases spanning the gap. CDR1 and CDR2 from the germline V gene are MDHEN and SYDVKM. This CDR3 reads CASSFQDTQYF. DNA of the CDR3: TGTGCCAGCAGTTTTCAAGATACGCAGTATTTT.

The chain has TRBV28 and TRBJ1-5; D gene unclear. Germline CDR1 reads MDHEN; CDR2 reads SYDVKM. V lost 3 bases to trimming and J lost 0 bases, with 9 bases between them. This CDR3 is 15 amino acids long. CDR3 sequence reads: CASSFSGISNQPQHF. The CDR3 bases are TGTGCCAGCAGTTTTTCCGGGATTAGCAATCAGCCCCAGCATTTT.

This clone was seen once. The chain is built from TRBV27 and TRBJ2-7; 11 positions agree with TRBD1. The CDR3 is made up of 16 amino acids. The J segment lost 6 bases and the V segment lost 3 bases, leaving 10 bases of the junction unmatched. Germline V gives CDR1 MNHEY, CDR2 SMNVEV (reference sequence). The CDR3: CASSFRTGGNFGEQYF. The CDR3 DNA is TGTGCCAGCAGTTTCAGGACAGGGGGCAATTTCGGCGAGCAGTACTTC.